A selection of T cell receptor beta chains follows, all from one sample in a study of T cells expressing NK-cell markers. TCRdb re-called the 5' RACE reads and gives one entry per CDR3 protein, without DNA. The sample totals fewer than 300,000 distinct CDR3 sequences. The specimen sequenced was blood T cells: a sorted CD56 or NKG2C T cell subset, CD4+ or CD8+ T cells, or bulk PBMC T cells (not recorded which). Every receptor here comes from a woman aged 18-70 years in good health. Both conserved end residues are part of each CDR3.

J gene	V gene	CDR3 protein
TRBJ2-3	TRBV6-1	CASTQGGLAGDTQYF
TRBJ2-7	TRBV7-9	CASSQRYYEQYF
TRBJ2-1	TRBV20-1	CSARWGQGAGLAGVREQFF
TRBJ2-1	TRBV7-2	CASSGDGRGLEQFF
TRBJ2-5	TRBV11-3	CASSLYSEETQYF
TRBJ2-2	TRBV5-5	CASSLAQIGELFF
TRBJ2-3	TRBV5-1	CASSYATGFPDTQYF
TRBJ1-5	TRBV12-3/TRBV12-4	CASSLGVGPQHF
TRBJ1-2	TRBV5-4	CASSLALKGGYTF
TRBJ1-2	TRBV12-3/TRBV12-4	CASSHRDDYGYTF
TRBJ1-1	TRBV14	CASSQPGQGNTEAFF
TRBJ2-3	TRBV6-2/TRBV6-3	CASRPGLVPDTQYF
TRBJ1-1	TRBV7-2	CASSLSVPPEAFF
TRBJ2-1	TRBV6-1	CANRRTGSYNEQFF
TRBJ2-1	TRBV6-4	CASRRLAGGPRDEQFF
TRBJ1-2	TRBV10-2	CASSESTLYGYTF
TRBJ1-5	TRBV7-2	CASSSRQGSNQPQHF
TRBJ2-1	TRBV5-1	CASSLASGGNEQFF
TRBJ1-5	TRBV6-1	CASRLNQGASNQPQHF
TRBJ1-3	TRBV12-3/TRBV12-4	CASSFRPDGEIYF
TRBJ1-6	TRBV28	CASSPGRPGDSPLHF
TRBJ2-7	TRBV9	CASSARQGVSYEQYF
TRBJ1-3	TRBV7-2	CASSSPPGRTIYF
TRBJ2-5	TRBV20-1	CSATPQTSGRGETQYF
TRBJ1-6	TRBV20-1	CSARPGQGVSPLHF
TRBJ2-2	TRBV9	CASSVEPRGGRTGELFF
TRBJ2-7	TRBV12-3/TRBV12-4	CASSLTRTSGRGEQYF
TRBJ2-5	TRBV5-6	CASSPGTMGSRTQYF
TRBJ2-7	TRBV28	CASRPSGPGHEQYF
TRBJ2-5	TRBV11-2	CASSPGVVGETQYF
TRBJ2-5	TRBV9	CASSVSASGGQETQYF
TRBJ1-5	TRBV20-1	CSARGQYPSNQPQHF
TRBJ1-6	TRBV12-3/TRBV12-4	CASLSGVHNSPLHF
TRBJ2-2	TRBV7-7	CASSFGTPNTGELFF
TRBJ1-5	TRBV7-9	CASSLWGGLDNQPQHF
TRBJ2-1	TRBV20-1	CSARDASRTSGNYNEQFF
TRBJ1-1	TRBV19	CASSTRGGSSTEAFF
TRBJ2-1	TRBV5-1	CASSLATNTPHEQFF
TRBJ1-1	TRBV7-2	CASSLAGQGMNTEAFF
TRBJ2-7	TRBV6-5	CASSYSTSGVSYEQYF
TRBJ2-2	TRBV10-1	CASSVRTGSTRELFF
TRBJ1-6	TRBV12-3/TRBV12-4	CASSWGQVKSPLHF
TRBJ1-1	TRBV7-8	CASTHRWDTNTEAFF
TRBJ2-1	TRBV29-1	CSVYRSGNEQFF
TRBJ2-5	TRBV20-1	CSASQDGKETQYF
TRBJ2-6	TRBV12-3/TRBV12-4	CASTPRLTVDSGANVLTF
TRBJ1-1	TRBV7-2	CASSLGGRGGTEAFF
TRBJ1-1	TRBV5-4	CASRKGMNTEAFF
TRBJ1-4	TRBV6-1	CASSRYRLANEKLFF
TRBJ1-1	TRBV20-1	CSARDRGWGGYRF